The 5 T cell receptor delta chains below all came from one sample that was sequenced in a study of gamma-delta chains in newborns, infants, children. TCRdb reprocessed the reads using CATT. The sample contains 1,300 to 1,500 delta-chain clones, approximately 1.2% of which appear only once. The sample comprised blood. The receptors here all came from a child in good health.

This clone is large in the sample. Within the sample, other DNA sequences also encode this same CDR3. This chain uses TRDV2 with TRDJ1; 13 nucleotides line up with TRDD3. CDR1 is GEAIGNYY and CDR2 is EKD in the germline V gene. Losses at the gene ends were 0 bases for V and 0 bases for J; bases not matched to a gene: 12. The CDR3 extends over 20 amino acids. In nucleotides, the CDR3 is TGTGCCTGTGACACCTCCCCCAACTGGGGGATACGGGAGTACACCGATAAACTCATCTTT. This codes for CACDTSPNWGIREYTDKLIF.

This clone was observed a few times. TCRdb shows a much larger clone's protein in place of this DNA's translation, and the two differ at residue 5, likely through a read error; the protein shown is translated from the DNA. The V call is TRDV2, the J call TRDJ1; 12 nucleotides line up with TRDD3. The CDR3 is made up of 19 amino acids. V lost 2 bases, J lost 0 bases, and 12 bases stayed unmatched. CDR1 is GEAIGNYY, CDR2 EKD, per germline. The CDR3 coding sequence is TGTGCCTGTGACAACATACTGGGGGATACACAAAGATACACCGATAAACTCATCTTT. This gives the protein CACDNILGDTQRYTDKLIF.

Only a few counts were recorded for this clone. The translation of this DNA and the TCRdb protein of a much larger clone differ at residue 13, probably owing to a read error; the protein shown here is translated from the DNA. The V gene is TRDV2, the J gene TRDJ1; 9 bases fit TRDD3. Unmatched junction bases numbered 14, after V lost 0 bases and J lost 1 base. Germline V gene sequence: CDR1 GEAIGNYY, CDR2 EKD. CDR3 length: 19 amino acids. The chain's CDR3 is CACDTVRNWGTTRTDKLIF. DNA of the CDR3: TGTGCCTGTGACACCGTGAGGAACTGGGGGACCACCCGCACCGATAAACTCATCTTT.

To note about this clone: TCRdb's protein for this DNA is that of a much larger clone and differs from the translation at residue 13, likely a read error; the protein shown is the DNA translation. V and J are TRDV1 and TRDJ1; TRDD3 might be the D (9 bases). The CDR3 runs 19 residues. V lost 8 bases and J 3 bases, leaving 31 bases between the germline ends. Germline assignment: CDR1 TSWWSYY and CDR2 QGS. DNA for the CDR3: TGTGCTCTTTCCTCTTCCTACGCCTGGGGGATGATGCGGCCCGATAAACTCATCTTT. Residues: CALSSSYAWGMMRPDKLIF.

Concerning this clone itself: This likely traces to a read error, being one base from a far larger clone. The rearrangement links TRDV2 to TRDJ1; 9 bases are a match to TRDD3. With 1 base clipped from V and 1 base from J, the junction kept 33 bases outside the gene matches. The germline V gene has CDR1 GEAIGNYY and CDR2 EKD. The CDR3 runs 25 residues. CDR3 residues: CACDTLLVQAFEGDTHTPPTDKLIF. The CDR3 DNA is TGTGCCTGTGACACTCTCCTCGTTCAAGCCTTTGAAGGGGATACGCACACGCCTCCCACCGATAAACTCATCTTT.